The rows below give T cell receptor beta chains drawn from one sample of a study of blood T cells in healthy people across ages. TCRdb ran MiXCR on the 5' RACE reads and lists one entry per CDR3 protein. The sample has roughly 1,100,000 distinct CDR3 sequences; approximately 25% are singletons. The sample was also reused in another study, on T cells of mothers and their children.

Sequencing used blood. The receptors were gathered from a girl aged 2 to 10 in good health. Each CDR3 is given with its conserved first and last residue. A D gene is named only where the DNA matches it firmly. For some rows the clone size is stated as once, few or many, or as a class when expanded; others skip it.

D,size,J,V,CDR3,DNA
TRBD1,few,TRBJ2-7,TRBV28,CATTGEMSYEQYF,TGTGCCACGACAGGGGAGATGTCCTACGAGCAGTACTTC
-,-,TRBJ1-2,TRBV7-2,CASSLAVPNYGYTF,TGTGCCAGCAGCTTAGCCGTCCCCAACTATGGCTACACCTTC
TRBD2,few,TRBJ2-5,TRBV20-1,CSATDSGSTTETQYF,TGCAGTGCTACAGATAGCGGGAGTACTACCGAGACCCAGTACTTC
-,-,TRBJ2-7,TRBV7-3,CASSRGGQGYEQYF,TGTGCCAGCAGCCGTGGAGGGCAGGGCTACGAGCAGTACTTC
-,-,TRBJ1-2,TRBV12-3/TRBV12-4,CASSLVSARYGYTF,TGTGCCAGCAGTTTAGTTTCAGCCCGCTATGGCTACACCTTC
-,-,TRBJ2-1,TRBV29-1,CSVEGANRVLSNEQFF,TGCAGCGTTGAAGGGGCCAACAGGGTTTTGTCCAATGAGCAGTTCTTC
-,-,TRBJ1-3,TRBV2,CASSEALRIGESGNTIYF,TGTGCCAGCAGTGAAGCGCTTCGAATAGGGGAGTCTGGAAACACCATATATTTT
TRBD1,-,TRBJ2-5,TRBV12-3/TRBV12-4,CASSPGQGATLQETQYF,TGTGCCAGCAGCCCTGGACAGGGGGCAACCCTACAAGAGACCCAGTACTTC
-,-,TRBJ1-2,TRBV29-1,CSVEEGTGGYTF,TGCAGCGTTGAGGAGGGGACCGGTGGCTACACCTTC
-,few,TRBJ2-7,TRBV4-1,CASSQVPGDYEQYF,TGCGCCAGCAGCCAAGTTCCAGGGGACTACGAGCAGTACTTC
TRBD2,few,TRBJ2-1,TRBV7-6,CASSLRGLAGTYNEQFF,TGTGCCAGCAGCCTTCGAGGACTAGCGGGGACCTACAATGAGCAGTTCTTC
-,-,TRBJ2-5,TRBV3-1,CASSQGVVVETQYF,TGTGCCAGCAGCCAGGGGGTAGTGGTAGAGACCCAGTACTTC
TRBD1,many,TRBJ2-3,TRBV7-2,CASSLGTDTDTQYF,TGTGCCAGCAGCCTCGGGACAGACACAGATACGCAGTATTTT
-,-,TRBJ2-7,TRBV28,CARQDEHEQYF,TGTGCCAGACAAGATGAGCACGAGCAGTACTTC
TRBD2,few,TRBJ2-7,TRBV27,CASRLAGTEEYYEQYF,TGTGCCAGCCGGCTAGCGGGGACCGAAGAATACTACGAGCAGTACTTC
-,-,TRBJ2-1,TRBV19,CASTGAGAPQFF,TGTGCCAGTACTGGCGCGGGGGCCCCGCAGTTCTTC
-,-,TRBJ1-4,TRBV12-3/TRBV12-4,CASSLVQGNNEKLFF,TGTGCCAGCAGTTTGGTCCAGGGGAACAATGAAAAACTGTTTTTT
-,few,TRBJ2-2,TRBV11-2,CASSAAWGRGSGELFF,TGTGCCAGCAGCGCGGCTTGGGGAAGGGGCTCCGGGGAGCTGTTTTTT
-,-,TRBJ2-5,TRBV20-1,CSARGTDGREAQYF,TGCAGTGCTAGGGGGACGGACGGGAGAGAGGCCCAGTACTTC
-,-,TRBJ2-7,TRBV28,CASSPHDTYEQYF,TGTGCCAGCAGTCCGCATGATACCTACGAGCAGTACTTC
-,-,TRBJ1-1,TRBV29-1,CSAQRADTEAFF,TGCAGCGCCCAGCGGGCCGACACTGAAGCTTTCTTT
-,few,TRBJ2-3,TRBV21-1,CASSMVDTQYF,TGTGCCAGCAGCATGGTCGATACGCAGTATTTT
TRBD2,few,TRBJ2-3,TRBV20-1,CSAIKRTSGYTDTQYF,TGCAGTGCCATAAAAAGGACTAGCGGATACACAGATACGCAGTATTTT
-,-,TRBJ2-7,TRBV11-2,CASSEDPYSYEQYF,TGTGCCAGTTCAGAGGACCCTTATTCCTACGAGCAGTACTTC
-,once,TRBJ2-5,TRBV7-2,CASSSSFGAQETQYF,TGTGCCAGCAGCTCCTCTTTCGGGGCCCAAGAGACCCAGTACTTC
-,-,TRBJ1-2,TRBV27,CASSLSGSQYGYTF,TGTGCCAGCAGTTTATCGGGCAGCCAATATGGCTACACCTTC
-,once,TRBJ1-6,TRBV12-3/TRBV12-4,CASSLSAARSYNSPLHF,TGTGCCAGCAGTTTAAGTGCTGCCAGGTCCTATAATTCACCCCTCCACTTT
-,few,TRBJ2-1,TRBV5-1,CASSSTGDYYNEQFF,TGCGCCAGCAGCTCTACAGGGGACTATTACAATGAGCAGTTCTTC
TRBD2,few,TRBJ2-1,TRBV5-6,CASSLEVGLAEYNEQFF,TGTGCCAGCAGCTTGGAGGTAGGCCTAGCGGAGTACAATGAGCAGTTCTTC
-,-,TRBJ1-6,TRBV12-5,CASGFIGNSPLHF,TGTGCTAGTGGTTTTATTGGAAATTCACCCCTCCACTTT
-,few,TRBJ2-5,TRBV11-2,CASSQPWGGAGSGQETQYF,TGTGCCAGCAGTCAACCGTGGGGGGGGGCAGGGAGTGGACAAGAGACCCAGTACTTC
TRBD2,-,TRBJ2-1,TRBV24-1,CATSDPGAGGSYNEQFF,TGTGCCACCAGTGACCCTGGGGCGGGAGGCTCCTACAATGAGCAGTTCTTC
TRBD2,-,TRBJ2-1,TRBV12-3/TRBV12-4,CASRKGTSGGKRDEQFF,TGTGCCAGCAGGAAAGGGACTAGCGGGGGAAAGCGGGATGAGCAGTTCTTC
-,-,TRBJ2-1,TRBV6-5,CASRDAGHYNEQFF,TGTGCCAGCAGAGACGCGGGACACTACAATGAGCAGTTCTTC
TRBD1,-,TRBJ1-2,TRBV4-2,CASSQGTGGDGYTF,TGTGCCAGCAGCCAAGGGACAGGGGGCGATGGCTACACCTTC
TRBD1,few,TRBJ2-7,TRBV3-1,CASSQGAKSDEQYF,TGTGCCAGCAGTCAGGGGGCTAAGAGTGACGAGCAGTACTTC
TRBD2,-,TRBJ2-7,TRBV27,CASRTGTSFIYEQYF,TGTGCCAGCAGGACCGGGACTAGCTTTATCTACGAGCAGTACTTC
TRBD2,-,TRBJ2-1,TRBV6-2/TRBV6-3,CASSYSRVAGPESNEQFF,TGTGCCAGCAGTTACTCGAGGGTAGCGGGGCCTGAAAGCAATGAGCAGTTCTTC
TRBD1,once,TRBJ2-1,TRBV20-1,CSARGIDRDNEQFF,TGCAGTGCTAGGGGGATTGACAGGGATAATGAGCAGTTCTTC
-,-,TRBJ2-7,TRBV4-1,CASSQEPIPQGYEQYF,TGCGCCAGCAGCCAAGAGCCAATACCACAGGGCTACGAGCAGTACTTC
TRBD1,-,TRBJ2-7,TRBV28,CASRQGGGLYEQYF,TGTGCCAGCAGACAGGGGGGAGGATTATACGAGCAGTACTTC
-,-,TRBJ1-5,TRBV19,CASGDVSNQPQHF,TGTGCCAGTGGGGACGTTAGCAATCAGCCCCAGCATTTT
-,-,TRBJ2-7,TRBV7-2,CASRVTYYEQYF,TGTGCCAGCAGGGTGACATATTACGAGCAGTACTTC
-,few,TRBJ2-7,TRBV6-1,CASTRGWGAADYEQYF,TGTGCCAGCACGAGGGGTTGGGGCGCGGCAGACTACGAGCAGTACTTC
-,few,TRBJ1-1,TRBV2,CASSVYTEAFF,TGTGCCAGCAGTGTTTACACTGAAGCTTTCTTT
-,few,TRBJ1-6,TRBV12-3/TRBV12-4,CASSTDRFYNSPLHF,TGTGCCAGCAGTACCGACAGGTTTTATAATTCACCCCTCCACTTT
-,-,TRBJ1-1,TRBV28,CASSPSTGTMNTEAFF,TGTGCCAGCAGCCCCAGCACGGGGACCATGAACACTGAAGCTTTCTTT
-,-,TRBJ2-2,TRBV29-1,CSVEFPTGELFF,TGCAGCGTGGAGTTCCCCACCGGGGAGCTGTTTTTT
-,-,TRBJ1-1,TRBV20-1,CSARTWRTFF,TGCAGTGCTAGAACATGGAGAACTTTCTTT
TRBD2,few,TRBJ2-3,TRBV28,CAASGAGGTDTQYF,TGTGCCGCCTCGGGAGCGGGAGGGACAGATACGCAGTATTTT
TRBD1,few,TRBJ1-3,TRBV4-2,CASSQGTGSGNTIYF,TGTGCCAGCAGCCAAGGGACAGGCTCTGGAAACACCATATATTTT
TRBD2,few,TRBJ2-3,TRBV28,CASSLLAGGIDTQYF,TGTGCCAGCAGCCTACTAGCGGGAGGGATAGATACGCAGTATTTT
TRBD2,-,TRBJ2-5,TRBV4-1,CASSEWREGPNEQLF,TGCGCCAGCAGCGAGTGGCGGGAGGGTCCCAATGAGCAGCTCTTC
TRBD1,-,TRBJ1-2,TRBV6-1,CASRPGQGRNYGYTF,TGTGCCAGCAGACCGGGACAGGGACGCAACTATGGCTACACCTTC
-,few,TRBJ2-1,TRBV24-1,CAPPLRQFF,TGTGCCCCCCCGTTGAGGCAGTTCTTC
TRBD1,few,TRBJ2-7,TRBV5-6,CASSLQGGASYEQYF,TGTGCCAGCAGCTTGCAAGGGGGCGCATCCTACGAGCAGTACTTC
-,few,TRBJ2-3,TRBV29-1,CSVGRPFTDTQYF,TGCAGCGTTGGCAGGCCTTTCACAGATACGCAGTATTTT
-,-,TRBJ2-4,TRBV20-1,CSARVGGEIFPAKNIQYF,TGCAGTGCTAGAGTGGGCGGAGAGATCTTCCCAGCCAAAAACATTCAGTACTTC